These 31 T cell receptor beta chains came from one sample sequenced in a study of blood T cell repertoires in COVID-19. Assay used: immunoSEQ multiplex PCR; TCRdb lists only in-frame clones, some missing. The repertoire holds about 250,000 clones, 70% to 90% seen once, with approximately 8.6% in the top ten. The sample comprised PBMCs or T cells enriched from blood (not recorded which). The receptors come from a woman in her fifties or sixties with acute COVID-19.

V is TRBV11-3 and J is TRBJ2-4; 7 nucleotides match TRBD2. Germline CDR1 is SGHNT and CDR2 is YENEEA. J gave up 9 bases and V 1 base, and 3 bases lay outside the gene matches. The CDR3 runs to 13 residues. CDR3 DNA: TGTGCCAGCAGCTTAGCCCCGGGGGGCATTCAGTACTTC. Its protein is CASSLAPGGIQYF.

The chain joins TRBV30 to TRBJ1-2, with 7 bases that match TRBD1. This CDR3 region has 15 residues. V trimming: 3 bases; J trimming: 2 bases; junction bases outside the gene matches: 9. In germline, CDR1 is GTSNPN, CDR2 SVGIG (reference sequence). For the CDR3, the DNA is TGTGCCTGGAGCAAATACGACAGGGCCAACTATGGCTACACCTTC. Encoded protein: CAWSKYDRANYGYTF.

CDR3 in DNA: TGTGCCAGCAGCTTAGTGCCGGGGGGGCCGACCGGGGAGCTGTTTTTT. It yields the protein CASSLVPGGPTGELFF. V gene TRBV11-2 combines with J gene TRBJ2-2; 8 bases are shared with TRBD2. Germline CDR1 is SGHAT and CDR2 is FQNNGV. This CDR3 comprises 16 residues. V shed 1 base and J 5 bases; nucleotides not matched to a gene: 6.

This clone has just a few counts. The V and J genes are TRBV20-1 and TRBJ2-3; 9 positions match TRBD2. In germline, CDR1 is DFQATT, CDR2 SNEGSKA (reference sequence). The CDR3 contains 14 residues. J gave up 2 bases and V 3 bases, and 3 bases lay outside the gene matches. The CDR3 DNA is TGCAGTGCTAGTAGCGGGGGAGACACAGATACGCAGTATTTT. It translates to CSASSGGDTDTQYF.

The genes are TRBV27 and TRBJ1-6; the match to TRBD1 covers 7 bases. In germline, CDR1 is MNHEY, CDR2 SMNVEV (reference sequence). CDR3 length equals 17 residues. The J segment lost 10 bases and the V segment lost 0 bases, leaving 12 bases of the junction unmatched. CDR3 DNA sequence: TGTGCCAGCAGTTTATCCGGACAGGCCCTAAAGTGGTCACCCCTCCACTTT. Protein: CASSLSGQALKWSPLHF.

The chain is built from TRBV5-1 and TRBJ1-1; TRBD1 matches at 11 bases. The V gene end was trimmed by 4 bases and the J gene end by 1 base; junction bases not matched to a gene: 12. The germline CDR1 and CDR2 sequences are SGHRS and YFSETQ. This CDR3 is 18 amino acids long. CDR3 bases: TGCGCCAGCAGCAAGGACAGGGGGCGGATTGGAAGGAACACTGAAGCTTTCTTT. Translation: CASSKDRGRIGRNTEAFF.

The chain carries TRBV7-9 and TRBJ1-1; TRBD1 agrees at 7 bases. This CDR3 has 15 amino acids. J lost 2 bases, V lost 4 bases, and 7 bases had no gene match. Germline values: CDR1 SEHNR, CDR2 FQNEAQ (reference sequence). Here the CDR3 DNA reads TGTGCCAGCAGCTACTCGGACAGGCTCAACACTGAAGCTTTCTTT. It encodes CASSYSDRLNTEAFF.

This chain joins TRBV18 and TRBJ1-1, with TRBD1 as a possible D gene (5 bases). CDR1 and CDR2 from the germline V gene are KGHSH and LQKENI. The V gene lost 3 bases and the J gene lost 4 bases, with 9 bases spanning the gap. The length of the CDR3 is 13 residues. The CDR3 spells CASSPIRGTEAFF. The DNA of the CDR3 is TGTGCCAGCTCACCGATTAGGGGCACTGAAGCTTTCTTT.

This clone was picked up a small number of times. The genes are TRBV7-2 and TRBJ1-4; perhaps TRBD1 as D (5 bases). Trimming shortened V by 10 bases and J by 7 bases, and 16 bases separated the two germline ends. CDR3 size: 13 residues. CDR1 is SGHTA and CDR2 is FQGNSA in the germline V gene. The CDR3 DNA reads as TGTGCCACCAGGGCGGCTTCTAGTGAAAAACTGTTTTTT. Residues: CATRAASSEKLFF.

The rearrangement joins TRBV18 to TRBJ2-1; a possible D gene is TRBD1 (5 bases). The CDR3 covers 16 residues. V was pared by 0 bases and J by 9 bases, with 18 bases between. Germline loops: CDR1 KGHSH, CDR2 LQKENI. The CDR3 DNA reads TGTGCCAGCTCACCACCAGGGTCACAAGGGGTTGGTGAGCAGTTCTTC. It codes for CASSPPGSQGVGEQFF.

V and J are TRBV27 and TRBJ1-3; the D is unclear. Trimming cost V 4 bases and J 4 bases, with 17 bases left between them. This CDR3 has 16 amino acids. Germline V gene lookup returns CDR1 MNHEY and CDR2 SMNVEV (reference sequence). The CDR3: CASSSRAGTQGNTIYF. The CDR3 DNA reads TGTGCCAGCAGTTCCCGGGCGGGAACTCAAGGAAACACCATATATTTT.

This chain links TRBV2 with TRBJ1-1, with D possibly matching TRBD1 (5 bases). Germline assignment: CDR1 SNHLY and CDR2 FYNNEI. V was clipped by 2 bases and J by 5 bases, with 6 bases between them. The CDR3 extends over 12 amino acids. Here the CDR3 reads CASSERGTEAFF. In DNA, the CDR3 is TGTGCCAGCAGTGAACGGGGGACTGAAGCTTTCTTT.

The V and J genes are TRBV12-3 or TRBV12-4 and TRBJ2-2, with 7 bases aligning to TRBD1. The CDR3 is made up of 13 amino acids. V gave up 6 bases and J gave up 6 bases; unmatched junction bases: 4. The DNA of the CDR3 is TGTGCCAGCAGCGGAACAGGGGCCGGGGAGCTGTTTTTT. Amino acids: CASSGTGAGELFF.

On this clone: A junction end diverges from the germline sequence, so it may reflect a read error. The chain uses TRBV29-1 and TRBJ1-3, with D tentatively TRBD1 (5 bases). This CDR3 region has 13 residues. The germline CDR1 and CDR2 sequences are SQVTM and ANQGSEA. CDR3 sequence: CALEGSSGNTIYF. The CDR3 DNA follows: TGTGCTCTGGAGGGGTCGTCTGGAAACACCATATATTTT.

This rearrangement joins TRBV19 to TRBJ2-7, with D perhaps matching TRBD1 (7 bases). Trimming pared 1 base from V and 5 bases from J, leaving 9 bases between. Germline CDR1 and CDR2: LNHDA and SQIVND (reference sequence). CDR3 length equals 13 residues. The CDR3 nucleotides read TGTGCCAGTAGTATAGCCAGGGGGGACGAGCAGTACTTC. The encoded protein is CASSIARGDEQYF.

The CDR3 sequence: CASSQTQGFIAEQYF. CDR3 coding DNA: TGTGCCAGCAGCCAAACCCAGGGCTTTATCGCCGAGCAGTACTTC. This chain uses TRBV14 with TRBJ2-7; maybe TRBD1 (5 bases). The CDR3 is 15 amino acids. The germline V and J ends were trimmed by 2 bases and 6 bases, with 17 bases remaining between them. Germline CDR1 reads SGHDN; CDR2 reads FVKESK. The complete variable domain, with remaining parts taken from reference TRBV14 and TRBJ2-7, reads EAGVTQFPSHSVIEKGQTVTLRCDPISGHDNLYWYRRVMGKEIKFLLHFVKESKQDESGMPNNRFLAERTGGTYSTLKVQPAELEDSGVYFCASSQTQGFIAEQYFGPGTRLTVT.

The chain carries TRBV5-4 and TRBJ1-2, with no clear D. Trimming shortened V by 4 bases and J by 8 bases, and 15 bases separated the two germline ends. Germline CDR1 reads SGHNT; CDR2 reads YYREEE (reference sequence). The CDR3 covers 13 residues. CDR3 loop: CASSLDRGLGYTF. The CDR3 DNA reads TGTGCCAGCAGCCTGGATCGAGGTCTGGGCTACACCTTC.

This chain connects TRBV30 to TRBJ2-3; 13 bases are a match to TRBD2. This CDR3 has 16 amino acids. The J segment lost 2 bases and the V segment lost 2 bases, leaving 4 bases of the junction unmatched. The germline V gene has CDR1 GTSNPN and CDR2 SVGIG (reference sequence). Here the CDR3 reads CAWSFGLAGVTDTQYF. For the CDR3, the DNA is TGTGCCTGGAGTTTCGGACTAGCGGGGGTCACAGATACGCAGTATTTT.

The chain's CDR3 is CASKQGGNTEAFF. As DNA, the CDR3 is TGTGCCAGCAAACAGGGGGGGAACACTGAAGCTTTCTTT. V is TRBV6-5 and J is TRBJ1-1, with 8 bases aligning to TRBD1. This CDR3 comprises 13 residues. V lost 7 bases to trimming and J lost 1 base; unmatched junction nucleotides: 2. Germline CDR1 MNHEY, CDR2 SVGAGI.

This clone was seen only a few times. The rearrangement uses TRBV7-2 and TRBJ2-7, with a weak D call TRBD1 (5 bases). Trimming removed 1 base at V and 3 bases at J, with 13 bases between. The CDR3 sequence is 15 residues long. Germline V gene data show CDR1 as SGHTA and CDR2 as FQGNSA. The CDR3 loop reads CASSLDGAGNYEQYF. The CDR3 nucleotides are TGTGCCAGCAGCTTAGATGGGGCAGGCAACTACGAGCAGTACTTC.

This rearrangement joins TRBV7-2 to TRBJ2-5, with D tentatively TRBD1 (6 bases). Per the germline V gene, CDR1 is SGHTA and CDR2 is FQGNSA. The CDR3 is 17 residues long. Between the trimmed V and J ends, which lost 3 bases and 1 base, there was a span of 18 bases. The CDR3 sequence is CASSLLQSLGGQETQYF. The CDR3 DNA sequence: TGTGCCAGCAGCTTGCTCCAATCTCTAGGGGGCCAAGAGACCCAGTACTTC. Together with reference TRBV7-2 and TRBJ2-5, the CDR3 gives the full variable domain: GAGVSQSPSNKVTEKGKDVELRCDPISGHTALYWYRQSLGQGLEFLIYFQGNSAPDKSGLPSDRFSAERTGGSVSTLTIQRTQQEDSAVYLCASSLLQSLGGQETQYFGPGTRLLVL.

V usage is TRBV19 and J usage is TRBJ1-2; 7 nucleotides agree with TRBD1. This CDR3 has 19 amino acids. CDR1 and CDR2 from the germline V gene are LNHDA and SQIVND (reference sequence). The junction had 20 bases not matched to a gene; V was cut back by 2 bases and J by 5 bases. In nucleotides, the CDR3 is TGTGCCAGTAGTATACTTTCCCTCGACAGGGCCGTACTCTCATATGGCTACACCTTC. It is translated as CASSILSLDRAVLSYGYTF.

This sequence joins TRBV30 and TRBJ1-1; 7 bases are a match to TRBD1. There are 17 residues in the CDR3. Germline assignment: CDR1 GTSNPN and CDR2 SVGIG (reference sequence). J was trimmed by 0 bases and V by 0 bases; bases with no gene match: 10. CDR3 region: CAWSVGGGLILNTEAFF. DNA of the CDR3: TGTGCCTGGAGTGTAGGAGGGGGCCTGATACTGAACACTGAAGCTTTCTTT.

This clone has more than one count but fewer than ten. The same CDR3 can be traced to other DNA sequences in this sample. V is TRBV4-3 and J is TRBJ1-2; 11 nucleotides align to TRBD1. V trimming: 4 bases; J trimming: 8 bases; junction bases outside the gene matches: 6. There are 14 residues in the CDR3. CDR1 and CDR2 (germline): LGHNA, YSLEER. The CDR3 spells CASSPGQGAGGYTF. The CDR3 DNA is TGCGCCAGCAGCCCCGGACAGGGGGCGGGCGGCTACACCTTC.

The V call is TRBV11-2, the J call TRBJ2-7; tentative D call: TRBD2 (5 bases). This CDR3 spans 14 amino acids. The germline V and J ends were trimmed by 6 bases and 0 bases, with 12 bases remaining between them. Per germline, CDR1 SGHAT and CDR2 FQNNGV. The CDR3 DNA follows: TGTGCCAGCAGTATACTAGGAAGCTCCTACGAGCAGTACTTC. Translation gives CASSILGSSYEQYF.

This clone appeared once. V gene TRBV19 combines with J gene TRBJ1-1, with D possibly being TRBD1 (5 bases). Germline CDR1 is LNHDA and CDR2 is SQIVND (reference sequence). The CDR3 runs to 17 residues. Trimming cost V 7 bases and J 3 bases, with 24 bases left between them. CDR3 nucleotide sequence: TGTGCCAGTAAGACCACGTACAGGCAAGAACGGGACACTGAAGCTTTCTTT. Amino acid sequence: CASKTTYRQERDTEAFF.

CDR3 bases: TGTGCTAGTGGTTTAGGGGGACAGGGAGCTGGCTACACCTTC. This translates into CASGLGGQGAGYTF. The V and J genes are TRBV12-5 and TRBJ1-2; 9 bases fit TRBD1. In germline, CDR1 is LGHNT, CDR2 FRNRAP. The V and J ends lost 3 bases and 7 bases, in that order; junction bases with no gene match: 6. The CDR3 sequence is 14 residues long.

The V gene is TRBV10-2, the J gene TRBJ2-3; TRBD2 aligns across 13 bases. The length of the CDR3 is 19 residues. V dropped 6 bases and J dropped 0; count of bases not matched to a gene: 12. From germline, CDR1 is WSHSY and CDR2 SAAADI. CDR3 coding DNA: TGCGCCAGCAGGCCCGTACCGGGACTAGCGGGACCAAGCACAGATACGCAGTATTTT. Protein product: CASRPVPGLAGPSTDTQYF.

CDR3 amino acids: CASRTGTGGNSPLHF. Written as DNA, the CDR3 is TGTGCCAGCAGAACAGGGACAGGGGGTAATTCACCCCTCCACTTT. The chain employs TRBV7-8 and TRBJ1-6, with 11 nucleotides matching TRBD1. Germline loops: CDR1 SGHVS, CDR2 FQNEAQ. The CDR3 runs 15 residues. J lost 6 bases, V lost 6 bases, and 4 bases had no gene match.

This clone appeared a single time. This rearrangement joins TRBV7-2 to TRBJ2-1; TRBD2 aligns across 8 bases. The CDR3 totals 14 residues. In germline, CDR1 is SGHTA, CDR2 FQGNSA. With V trimmed by 6 bases and J by 6 bases, 7 bases remained unmatched. The CDR3: CASRPSGTSNEQFF. In DNA, the CDR3 is TGTGCCAGCAGACCATCCGGGACTAGCAATGAGCAGTTCTTC.

The V gene is TRBV6-5, the J gene TRBJ1-2; 11 bases are a match to TRBD1. V shed 2 bases and J 7 bases; nucleotides not matched to a gene: 9. The CDR3 has 16 amino acids. The germline V gene has CDR1 MNHEY and CDR2 SVGAGI. The DNA for the CDR3 is TGTGCCAGCAGTTACGGGACAGGGGGGATTATAAGTGGCTACACCTTC. Its translation is CASSYGTGGIISGYTF.